Listed below are T cell receptor beta chains from one sample, sequenced in a study of cytomegalovirus exposure and HLA in healthy donors. Produced via immunoSEQ multiplex PCR; TCRdb's table is partial and in-frame only. Seen here are about 120,000 clones, roughly 63% observed once, and the top ten hold less than 12%. Sequencing was performed on PBMCs. The receptors were sampled from a man aged 35 to 55 in good health and CMV-seropositive. Both conserved end residues are part of each CDR3. D genes are given only for firm matches. Clone size is stated in some rows and not others, as once, few, many or a class when expanded.

D gene: TRBD2; J gene: TRBJ2-1; clone size: -; V gene: TRBV5-6; CDR3 protein: CASSRRQRGIEEQFF; CDR3 DNA: TGTGCCAGCAGCCGGAGGCAGCGGGGAATTGAGGAGCAGTTCTTC
D gene: TRBD2; J gene: TRBJ2-7; clone size: -; V gene: TRBV28; CDR3 protein: CASKSGGSYEQYF; CDR3 DNA: TGTGCCAGCAAGTCGGGGGGCTCCTACGAGCAGTACTTC
D gene: TRBD1; J gene: TRBJ2-2; clone size: -; V gene: TRBV9; CDR3 protein: CASSVEDRGTGELFF; CDR3 DNA: TGTGCCAGCAGCGTAGAGGACAGGGGCACCGGGGAGCTGTTTTTT
D gene: -; J gene: TRBJ1-1; clone size: -; V gene: TRBV6-5; CDR3 protein: CASKGTAAGVEAFF; CDR3 DNA: TGTGCCAGCAAGGGGACCGCCGCAGGGGTTGAAGCTTTCTTT
D gene: -; J gene: TRBJ2-3; clone size: -; V gene: TRBV11-2; CDR3 protein: CASSVDWAGPTDTQYF; CDR3 DNA: TGTGCCAGCAGCGTAGACTGGGCAGGGCCCACAGATACGCAGTATTTT
D gene: -; J gene: TRBJ2-7; clone size: -; V gene: TRBV4-1; CDR3 protein: CASSQGAGSKTYEQYF; CDR3 DNA: TGCGCCAGCAGCCAAGGCGCCGGGTCCAAAACCTACGAGCAGTACTTC
D gene: TRBD1; J gene: TRBJ1-2; clone size: -; V gene: TRBV28; CDR3 protein: CASSRQGAYGYTF; CDR3 DNA: TGTGCCAGCAGCCGCCAGGGGGCCTATGGCTACACCTTC
D gene: TRBD1; J gene: TRBJ1-4; clone size: few; V gene: TRBV30; CDR3 protein: CAWSATRNPQGDEKLFF; CDR3 DNA: TGTGCCTGGAGTGCAACCCGGAATCCCCAGGGGGATGAAAAACTGTTTTTT
D gene: -; J gene: TRBJ1-6; clone size: -; V gene: TRBV7-9; CDR3 protein: CASSLSGNSPLHF; CDR3 DNA: TGTGCCAGCAGCTTATCGGGTAATTCACCCCTCCACTTT
D gene: TRBD2; J gene: TRBJ2-1; clone size: -; V gene: TRBV6-5; CDR3 protein: CASSYSLAGMNEQFF; CDR3 DNA: TGTGCCAGCAGTTACTCCTTAGCGGGTATGAATGAGCAGTTCTTC
D gene: TRBD2; J gene: TRBJ2-3; clone size: -; V gene: TRBV6-6; CDR3 protein: CASSGLAGGNTDTQYF; CDR3 DNA: TGTGCCAGCAGTGGACTAGCGGGGGGGAACACAGATACGCAGTATTTT
D gene: -; J gene: TRBJ2-1; clone size: many; V gene: TRBV10-1; CDR3 protein: CASSAFNEQFF; CDR3 DNA: TGCGCCAGCAGTGCTTTCAATGAGCAGTTCTTC
D gene: -; J gene: TRBJ1-1; clone size: -; V gene: TRBV5-1; CDR3 protein: CASSFLGQRNTEAFF; CDR3 DNA: TGCGCCAGCAGCTTTCTTGGGCAGAGGAACACTGAAGCTTTCTTT
D gene: -; J gene: TRBJ2-5; clone size: -; V gene: TRBV7-2; CDR3 protein: CASSPQGTAQETQYF; CDR3 DNA: TGTGCCAGCAGCCCCCAGGGGACGGCCCAAGAGACCCAGTACTTC
D gene: -; J gene: TRBJ2-5; clone size: -; V gene: TRBV19; CDR3 protein: CASRASQETQYF; CDR3 DNA: TGTGCCAGTAGGGCCAGCCAAGAGACCCAGTACTTC
D gene: -; J gene: TRBJ1-1; clone size: -; V gene: TRBV30; CDR3 protein: CACIPMNTEAFF; CDR3 DNA: TGTGCCTGCATACCTATGAACACTGAAGCTTTCTTT
D gene: TRBD2; J gene: TRBJ2-2; clone size: few; V gene: TRBV5-1; CDR3 protein: CASSTGGAETGELFF; CDR3 DNA: TGCGCCAGCAGCACCGGGGGGGCGGAAACCGGGGAGCTGTTTTTT
D gene: -; J gene: TRBJ2-7; clone size: -; V gene: TRBV10-3; CDR3 protein: CAISVPGNDPSEQYF; CDR3 DNA: TGTGCCATCAGTGTGCCAGGTAACGACCCCTCCGAGCAGTACTTC
D gene: TRBD1; J gene: TRBJ1-2; clone size: -; V gene: TRBV27; CDR3 protein: CASSSTGVPTSNYGYTF; CDR3 DNA: TGTGCCAGCAGTTCTACAGGGGTTCCTACCTCTAACTATGGCTACACCTTC
D gene: -; J gene: TRBJ2-6; clone size: few; V gene: TRBV7-7; CDR3 protein: CASSLGVTGNSGANVLTF; CDR3 DNA: TGTGCTAGCAGCTTAGGGGTGACAGGTAACTCTGGGGCCAACGTCCTGACTTTC
D gene: -; J gene: TRBJ1-5; clone size: -; V gene: TRBV28; CDR3 protein: CASSFRGHSNQPQHF; CDR3 DNA: TGTGCCAGCAGTTTTAGGGGACACAGCAATCAGCCCCAGCATTTT
D gene: TRBD2; J gene: TRBJ2-3; clone size: -; V gene: TRBV13; CDR3 protein: CASSFRREGRTDTQYF; CDR3 DNA: TGTGCCAGCAGCTTTAGGCGGGAGGGCCGGACAGATACGCAGTATTTT
D gene: TRBD1; J gene: TRBJ2-7; clone size: -; V gene: TRBV6-1; CDR3 protein: CASSDPDRVHEQYF; CDR3 DNA: TGTGCCAGCAGTGACCCGGACAGGGTTCACGAGCAGTACTTC
D gene: -; J gene: TRBJ2-3; clone size: -; V gene: TRBV18; CDR3 protein: CASSPLSLSTDTQYF; CDR3 DNA: TGTGCCAGCTCACCTTTATCCCTTAGCACAGATACGCAGTATTTT
D gene: TRBD1; J gene: TRBJ1-1; clone size: few; V gene: TRBV5-8; CDR3 protein: CASSPWQGANTEAFF; CDR3 DNA: TGTGCCAGCAGCCCATGGCAGGGGGCGAACACTGAAGCTTTCTTT
D gene: TRBD2; J gene: TRBJ2-1; clone size: -; V gene: TRBV11-2; CDR3 protein: CASSLVFRRGGRSNEQFF; CDR3 DNA: TGTGCCAGCAGCTTAGTATTTCGGCGGGGGGGCCGGAGTAATGAGCAGTTCTTC
D gene: TRBD1; J gene: TRBJ2-1; clone size: few; V gene: TRBV5-1; CDR3 protein: CASSLRETGVYNEQFF; CDR3 DNA: TGCGCCAGCAGCTTGAGGGAGACAGGGGTATACAATGAGCAGTTCTTC
D gene: -; J gene: TRBJ1-2; clone size: -; V gene: TRBV6-5; CDR3 protein: CASGGGSNYGYTF; CDR3 DNA: TGTGCCAGCGGCGGGGGTTCTAACTATGGCTACACCTTC
D gene: -; J gene: TRBJ2-5; clone size: -; V gene: TRBV7-9; CDR3 protein: CASSLSRLDETQYF; CDR3 DNA: TGTGCCAGCAGCTTATCCCGACTGGATGAGACCCAGTACTTC
D gene: TRBD1; J gene: TRBJ1-1; clone size: -; V gene: TRBV28; CDR3 protein: CASSPDRVETEAFF; CDR3 DNA: TGTGCCAGCAGCCCGGACAGGGTAGAAACTGAAGCTTTCTTT
D gene: TRBD1; J gene: TRBJ1-2; clone size: -; V gene: TRBV28; CDR3 protein: CASTRDRVGGYTF; CDR3 DNA: TGTGCCAGCACCCGGGACAGGGTTGGTGGCTACACCTTC
D gene: -; J gene: TRBJ2-7; clone size: -; V gene: TRBV4-1; CDR3 protein: CASSPSSSDTAYEQYF; CDR3 DNA: TGCGCCAGCAGCCCGTCGAGCTCGGACACCGCCTACGAGCAGTACTTC
D gene: -; J gene: TRBJ2-7; clone size: -; V gene: TRBV4-2; CDR3 protein: CASSQDIGGARPYEQYF; CDR3 DNA: TGTGCCAGCAGCCAAGACATTGGGGGGGCACGTCCCTACGAGCAGTACTTC
D gene: TRBD1; J gene: TRBJ2-5; clone size: -; V gene: TRBV5-1; CDR3 protein: CASSLGGRETQYF; CDR3 DNA: TGCGCCAGCAGCTTAGGGGGCCGGGAGACCCAGTACTTC
D gene: -; J gene: TRBJ2-6; clone size: -; V gene: TRBV2; CDR3 protein: CASSPTGIAGANVLTF; CDR3 DNA: TGTGCCAGCAGTCCCACAGGGATCGCTGGGGCCAACGTCCTGACTTTC
D gene: -; J gene: TRBJ1-4; clone size: -; V gene: TRBV19; CDR3 protein: CATGQTATNEKLFF; CDR3 DNA: TGTGCCACCGGACAGACTGCAACTAATGAAAAACTGTTTTTT
D gene: TRBD1; J gene: TRBJ1-4; clone size: -; V gene: TRBV5-1; CDR3 protein: CASSDGTGSSEKLFF; CDR3 DNA: TGCGCCAGCAGCGATGGGACAGGGTCTAGTGAAAAACTGTTTTTT
D gene: TRBD1; J gene: TRBJ2-4; clone size: few; V gene: TRBV28; CDR3 protein: CATGTGEIQYF; CDR3 DNA: TGTGCCACCGGGACAGGGGAAATTCAGTACTTC
D gene: -; J gene: TRBJ1-2; clone size: few; V gene: TRBV7-2; CDR3 protein: CASSPDENYGYTF; CDR3 DNA: TGTGCCAGCAGCCCCGATGAGAACTATGGCTACACCTTC
D gene: -; J gene: TRBJ2-7; clone size: few; V gene: TRBV28; CDR3 protein: CASSSLALSLEQYF; CDR3 DNA: TGTGCCAGCAGTTCCCTAGCCCTTTCTCTCGAGCAGTACTTC